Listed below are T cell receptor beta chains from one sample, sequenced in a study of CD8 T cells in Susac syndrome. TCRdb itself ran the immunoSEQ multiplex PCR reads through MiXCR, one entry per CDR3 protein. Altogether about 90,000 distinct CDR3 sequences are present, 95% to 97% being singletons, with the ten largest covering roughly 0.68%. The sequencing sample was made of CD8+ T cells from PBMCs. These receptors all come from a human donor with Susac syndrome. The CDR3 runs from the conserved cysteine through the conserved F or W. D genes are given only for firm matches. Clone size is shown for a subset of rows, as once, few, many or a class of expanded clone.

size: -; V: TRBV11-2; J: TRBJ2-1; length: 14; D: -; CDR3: CASSLDHGDPEQFF; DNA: TGTGCCAGCAGCTTAGATCACGGTGATCCTGAGCAGTTCTTC
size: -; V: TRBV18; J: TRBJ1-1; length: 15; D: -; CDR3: CASSPLIGENTEAFF; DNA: TGTGCCAGCTCACCACTAATAGGGGAGAACACTGAAGCTTTCTTT
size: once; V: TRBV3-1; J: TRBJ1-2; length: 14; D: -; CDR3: CASSQDRVNYGYTF; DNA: TGTGCCAGCAGCCAAGACAGGGTGAACTATGGCTACACCTTC
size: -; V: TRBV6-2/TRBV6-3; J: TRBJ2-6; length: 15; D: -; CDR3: CASRPDRSGANVLTF; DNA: TGTGCCAGCAGGCCCGACAGGTCTGGGGCCAACGTCCTGACTTTC
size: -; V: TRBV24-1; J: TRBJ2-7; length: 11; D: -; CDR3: CATSDSGEQYF; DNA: TGTGCCACCAGTGATTCGGGGGAGCAGTACTTC
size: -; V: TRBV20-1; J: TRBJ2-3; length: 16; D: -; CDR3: CSARGGIRTSTDTQYF; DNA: TGCAGTGCCCGCGGTGGAATTCGTACTAGCACAGATACGCAGTATTTT
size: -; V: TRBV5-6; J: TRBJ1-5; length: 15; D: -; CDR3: CASSLYQGSNQPQHF; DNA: TGTGCCAGCAGCTTGTATCAGGGAAGCAATCAGCCCCAGCATTTT
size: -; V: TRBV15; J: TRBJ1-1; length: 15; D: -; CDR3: CATSRVPLWDTEAFF; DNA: TGTGCCACCAGCAGAGTACCCCTCTGGGACACTGAAGCTTTCTTT
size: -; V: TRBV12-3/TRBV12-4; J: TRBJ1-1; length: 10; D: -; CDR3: CASTRTEAFF; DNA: TGTGCCAGCACACGCACTGAAGCTTTCTTT
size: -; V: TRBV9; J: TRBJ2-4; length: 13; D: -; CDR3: CASSVGVVNIQYF; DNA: TGTGCCAGCAGCGTAGGGGTTGTCAACATTCAGTACTTC
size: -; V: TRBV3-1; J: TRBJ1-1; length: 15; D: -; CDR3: CASSQDLTAGTEAFF; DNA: TGTGCCAGCAGTCAAGATTTAACAGCGGGCACTGAAGCTTTCTTT
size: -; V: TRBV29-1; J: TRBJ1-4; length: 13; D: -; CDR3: CSVKKEWDEKLFF; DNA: TGCAGCGTTAAGAAGGAATGGGATGAAAAACTGTTTTTT
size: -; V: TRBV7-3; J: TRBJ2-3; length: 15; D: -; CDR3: CASSFGGPAGDTQYF; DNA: TGTGCCAGCAGCTTTGGCGGTCCCGCGGGAGATACGCAGTATTTT
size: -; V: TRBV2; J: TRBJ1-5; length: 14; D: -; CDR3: CASSTQRTNQPQHF; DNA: TGTGCCAGCAGTACACAGCGTACCAATCAGCCCCAGCATTTT
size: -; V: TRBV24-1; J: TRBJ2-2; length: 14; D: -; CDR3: CATSEVVNTGELFF; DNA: TGTGCCACCAGTGAGGTAGTGAACACCGGGGAGCTGTTTTTT
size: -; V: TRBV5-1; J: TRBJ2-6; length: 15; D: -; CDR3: CASSIGGVGANVLTF; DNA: TGCGCCAGCAGCATTGGAGGGGTCGGGGCCAACGTCCTGACTTTC
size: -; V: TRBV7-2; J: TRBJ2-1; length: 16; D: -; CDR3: CASSLAAAGAYNEQFF; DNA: TGTGCCAGCAGCTTAGCGGCGGCGGGGGCTTACAATGAGCAGTTCTTC
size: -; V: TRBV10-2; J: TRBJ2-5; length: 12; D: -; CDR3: CATRTGKETQYF; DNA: TGCGCCACCCGCACGGGGAAAGAGACCCAGTACTTC
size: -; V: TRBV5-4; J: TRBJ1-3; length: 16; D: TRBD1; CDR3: CASSTGQGYSGNTIYF; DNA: TGTGCCAGCAGCACCGGACAGGGATACTCTGGAAACACCATATATTTT
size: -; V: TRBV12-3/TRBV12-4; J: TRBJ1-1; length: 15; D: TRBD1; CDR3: CASSATGQVNTEAFF; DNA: TGTGCCAGCAGTGCTACGGGACAGGTTAACACTGAAGCTTTCTTT
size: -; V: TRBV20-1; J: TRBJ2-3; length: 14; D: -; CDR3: CSARAGASTDTQYF; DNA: TGCAGTGCTAGAGCAGGGGCCAGCACAGATACGCAGTATTTT
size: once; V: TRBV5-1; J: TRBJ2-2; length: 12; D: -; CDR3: CASQVGTGELFF; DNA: TGCGCCAGTCAAGTGGGGACCGGGGAGCTGTTTTTT
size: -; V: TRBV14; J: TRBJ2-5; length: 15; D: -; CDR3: CASSQASQLSQTQYF; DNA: TGTGCCAGCAGCCAAGCATCCCAGTTAAGTCAGACCCAGTACTTC
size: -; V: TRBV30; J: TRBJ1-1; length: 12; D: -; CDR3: CAWRDGGSVDFF; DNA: TGTGCCTGGAGGGACGGAGGGAGTGTTGATTTCTTT
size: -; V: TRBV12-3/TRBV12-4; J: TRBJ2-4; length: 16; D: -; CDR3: CASTTERVLAKNIQYF; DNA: TGTGCCAGCACCACCGAGAGGGTTCTAGCCAAAAACATTCAGTACTTC
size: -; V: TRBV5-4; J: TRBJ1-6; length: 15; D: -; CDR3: CASSLNRDTDSPLHF; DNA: TGTGCCAGCAGCCTTAACAGGGATACGGATTCACCCCTCCACTTT
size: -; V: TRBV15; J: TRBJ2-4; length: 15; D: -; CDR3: CATSRDQGGKNIQYF; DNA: TGTGCCACCAGCAGAGATCAAGGGGGGAAAAACATTCAGTACTTC
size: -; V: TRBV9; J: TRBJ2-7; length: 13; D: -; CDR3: CASSFGAPYEQYF; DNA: TGTGCCAGCAGTTTCGGGGCCCCCTACGAGCAGTACTTC
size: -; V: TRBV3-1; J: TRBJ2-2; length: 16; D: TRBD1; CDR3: CASSQTTGRNTGELFF; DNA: TGTGCCAGCAGCCAGACGACAGGGAGGAACACCGGGGAGCTGTTTTTT